This entry lists 20 T cell receptor beta chains sequenced from one sample in a study of T cell responses to AZD1222 COVID-19 vaccine. The assay was immunoSEQ multiplex PCR, and TCRdb's table has in-frame clones only and misses some. The table lists about 120,000 clones, 90% to 95% of them singletons. Specimen: peripheral blood, collected 28 days after the second AZD1222 dose. The receptors were gathered from an adult who received the AZD1222 COVID-19 vaccine.

The chain couples TRBV5-6 to TRBJ1-1, with D unresolved. The CDR3 contains 13 residues. Between the trimmed V and J ends, which lost 5 bases and 1 base, there was a span of 9 bases. Looked up from germline, CDR1 is SGHDT and CDR2 is YYEEEE. CDR3 amino acids: CASSSTQNTEAFF. The CDR3 nucleotides are TGTGCCAGCAGTTCCACCCAGAACACTGAAGCTTTCTTT.

The genes are TRBV27 and TRBJ2-7; D remains unclear. V lost 2 bases to trimming and J lost 12 bases, with 17 bases between them. Germline V CDR1 and CDR2: MNHEY, SMNVEV (reference sequence). The CDR3 is made up of 13 amino acids. CDR3 DNA: TGTGCCAGCAGTTTAATCCCACGACACATTCTGTACTTC. Its translation is CASSLIPRHILYF.

The chain has TRBV6-2 or TRBV6-3 and TRBJ1-2; D is undetermined. CDR1 and CDR2 (germline): MNHEY, SVGEGT. The V gene lost 6 bases and the J gene lost 3 bases, with 11 bases spanning the gap. The CDR3 is made up of 13 amino acids. The CDR3 sequence: CASSPPGDYGYTF. The CDR3 region has the DNA TGTGCCAGCAGCCCCCCCGGGGACTATGGCTACACCTTC.

A remark on this clone: Because the CDR3's place on the DNA is in doubt, the DNA is left out and the CDR3 is given as listed by TCRdb. The chain combines TRBV11-2 with TRBJ2-1; the table calls TRBD2, which could not be checked here. The germline gives CDR1 SGHAT, CDR2 FQNNGV. The CDR3 extends over 14 residues, inclusive of both ends. CDR3 region: CASSREVVGAGSFF.

This clone has a single count. The chain's CDR3 is CASSKDRPSNQPQHF. Written as DNA, the CDR3 is TGTGCCAGCAGCAAGGACAGGCCATCCAATCAGCCCCAGCATTTT. The genes are TRBV7-8 and TRBJ1-5; 7 bases line up with TRBD1. The junction had 7 bases not matched to a gene; V was cut back by 5 bases and J by 3 bases. Per germline, CDR1 SGHVS and CDR2 FQNEAQ. The CDR3 runs to 15 residues.

CDR3 coding DNA: TGTGCCAGCAGTTTTGGGACAGCCTTTAACCAAGATACGCAGTATTTT. Protein sequence: CASSFGTAFNQDTQYF. This sequence joins TRBV11-2 and TRBJ2-3; TRBD1 matches 7 bases. The CDR3 extends over 16 amino acids. Per the germline V gene, CDR1 is SGHAT and CDR2 is FQNNGV. J was trimmed by 5 bases and V by 6 bases; bases with no gene match: 14.

This clone has a handful of counts. The rearrangement uses TRBV7-6 and TRBJ2-7; D is unresolved. Trimming took off 5 bases at V and 7 bases at J, with 9 bases between the two ends. This CDR3 contains 11 residues. Germline CDR1 is SGHVS and CDR2 is FNYEAQ. CDR3 loop: CASSEAGEQYF. CDR3 nucleotide sequence: TGTGCCAGCAGCGAGGCAGGAGAGCAGTACTTC.

The chain joins TRBV25-1 to TRBJ1-1, with no clear D. V lost 8 bases to trimming and J lost 6 bases, with 16 bases between them. The CDR3 spans 13 residues. CDR1 is MGHDK and CDR2 is SYGVNS in the germline V gene. Here the CDR3 reads CASRGWVSPEAFF. The CDR3 nucleotides are TGTGCCAGCCGCGGGTGGGTGTCCCCTGAAGCTTTCTTT.

CDR3: CASSLARYGADNEQFF. CDR3 DNA sequence: TGTGCCAGCAGCTTAGCGCGTTACGGCGCTGACAATGAGCAGTTCTTC. The chain joins TRBV7-6 to TRBJ2-1; no clear D gene. The CDR3 runs to 16 residues. V lost 0 bases to trimming and J lost 5 bases, with 14 bases between them. Looked up from germline, CDR1 is SGHVS and CDR2 is FNYEAQ.

The chain recombines TRBV2 with TRBJ2-5; weak D call: TRBD2 (7 bases). Germline values: CDR1 SNHLY, CDR2 FYNNEI. The CDR3 runs 13 residues. Trimming removed 6 bases from V and 5 bases from J, with 13 bases in between. CDR3 sequence: CASRGGAFETQYF. The DNA of the CDR3 is TGTGCCAGCAGGGGGGGGGCCTTCGAGACCCAGTACTTC.

The rearrangement joins TRBV10-3 to TRBJ2-1, with 9 bases matching TRBD2. This CDR3 is built from 16 residues. Germline assignment: CDR1 ENHRY and CDR2 SYGVKD. V was clipped by 9 bases and J by 2 bases; unmatched bases: 11. The CDR3 DNA sequence: TGTGCCATGTCAGACGGGCTAGCGGGAACCTACAATGAGCAGTTCTTC. Protein sequence: CAMSDGLAGTYNEQFF.

This clone has only one observation. The CDR3 nucleotides read TGTGCCAGCAGTTTACAAATTATAGCGGGAGCCGGTCAGTACAATGAGCAGTTCTTC. It yields the protein CASSLQIIAGAGQYNEQFF. V usage is TRBV27 and J usage is TRBJ2-1; the match to TRBD2 covers 9 bases. Germline V gene sequence: CDR1 MNHEY, CDR2 SMNVEV (reference sequence). Trimming removed 2 bases from V and 4 bases from J; junction bases left unmatched: 15. The CDR3 sequence is 19 residues long.

This clone was counted a single time. The chain carries TRBV5-1 and TRBJ1-1; D uncertain. In germline, CDR1 is SGHRS, CDR2 YFSETQ. The CDR3 consists of 13 residues. Trimming pared 3 bases from V and 1 base from J, leaving 7 bases between. The DNA for the CDR3 is TGCGCCAGCAGCTGGGCCGCGAACACTGAAGCTTTCTTT. It yields the protein CASSWAANTEAFF.

This clone was counted a few times. CDR3 protein: CASRTPGTVTNEQYF. The CDR3 DNA reads TGTGCCAGCAGGACCCCAGGGACAGTTACTAACGAGCAGTACTTC. J is TRBJ2-7 and V is TRBV2, with 7 bases that match TRBD1. Germline-derived CDR1 and CDR2 are SNHLY and FYNNEI. V shed 6 bases, J shed 5 bases, and the junction held 13 bases outside the gene matches. This CDR3 has 15 amino acids. Combining the CDR3 with reference TRBV2 and TRBJ2-7 gives the whole variable domain EPEVTQTPSHQVTQMGQEVILRCVPISNHLYFYWYRQILGQKVEFLVSFYNNEISEKSEIFDDQFSVERPDGSNFTLKIRSTKLEDSAMYFCASRTPGTVTNEQYFGPGTRLTVT.

The chain joins TRBV19 to TRBJ1-5; D not resolved. Germline V gene lookup returns CDR1 LNHDA and CDR2 SQIVND (reference sequence). CDR3 length: 17 residues. Trimming took 5 bases from V and 2 from J, leaving 19 bases between them. This CDR3 reads CASSADRRLDGNQPQHF. CDR3 bases: TGTGCCAGTAGTGCGGACCGGCGGTTAGATGGCAATCAGCCCCAGCATTTT.

This chain connects TRBV7-2 to TRBJ2-1; 8 bases fit TRBD2. CDR3 length: 15 amino acids. Unmatched junction bases numbered 3, after V lost 4 bases and J lost 1 base. Germline V lookup: CDR1 SGHTA, CDR2 FQGNSA. The CDR3 DNA follows: TGTGCCAGCAGCTACGGGGGGGGTTCCTACAATGAGCAGTTCTTC. It specifies CASSYGGGSYNEQFF.

The gene calls are TRBV7-9 and TRBJ2-2, with D possibly called TRBD1 or TRBD2 (6 bases each). Germline V gene sequence: CDR1 SEHNR, CDR2 FQNEAQ (reference sequence). Trimming cost V 5 bases and J 4 bases, with 17 bases left between them. There are 16 residues in the CDR3. The CDR3 reads CASSPGRGAVTGELFF. In DNA form, the CDR3 reads TGTGCCAGCAGCCCCGGAAGGGGGGCGGTCACCGGGGAGCTGTTTTTT. The entire variable domain, with the rest obtained from reference TRBV7-9 and TRBJ2-2, is as follows: DTGVSQNPRHKITKRGQNVTFRCDPISEHNRLYWYRQTLGQGPEFLTYFQNEAQLEKSRLLSDRFSAERPKGSFSTLEIQRTEQGDSAMYLCASSPGRGAVTGELFFGEGSRLTVL.

V usage is TRBV6-5 and J usage is TRBJ1-6; no firm D call. This CDR3 contains 15 residues. CDR1 is MNHEY and CDR2 is SVGAGI in the germline V gene. The ends were cut back, 5 bases at V and 8 bases at J, with 16 bases in the middle. DNA of the CDR3: TGTGCCAGCAGTCGACGCGACAACTTTCATTCACCCCTCCACTTT. Protein: CASSRRDNFHSPLHF.

The chain uses TRBV30 and TRBJ2-1; 10 bases match TRBD2. After removal of 0 bases from V and 8 bases from J, the junction contained 1 base not matched to a gene. The CDR3 runs 13 residues. Germline V gene lookup returns CDR1 GTSNPN and CDR2 SVGIG (reference sequence). As DNA, the CDR3 is TGTGCCTGGAGTGTAGGGACTAGCGATGAGCAGTTCTTC. Translation gives CAWSVGTSDEQFF.

This clone was seen only a few times. V gene TRBV27 combines with J gene TRBJ2-1, with TRBD2 as a possible D gene (6 bases). This CDR3 is built from 13 residues. Germline loops: CDR1 MNHEY, CDR2 SMNVEV (reference sequence). V dropped 6 bases and J dropped 4 bases, with 10 bases sitting between them. The CDR3 bases are TGTGCCAGCAGCTCGGACTATTACAATGAGCAGTTCTTC. Amino acid sequence: CASSSDYYNEQFF.